The next 24 T cell receptor beta chains were all read from a single sample in a study of T-cell memory formation after mild COVID-19. In TCRdb, the 5' RACE reads were re-called with MiXCR into one record per CDR3 protein. The sample holds approximately 150,000 distinct CDR3 sequences, approximately 14% seen once. Sample: PBMCs or a T cell subset sorted from them (not recorded which). Every receptor here comes from an adult woman who had mild COVID-19 (a few samples of this study predate the infection). Cell type and time point are not known.

The chain carries TRBV5-1 and TRBJ1-1; tentative D call: TRBD1 (6 bases). There are 16 residues in the CDR3. V shed 7 bases and J shed 5 bases, with 24 bases lying between them. Germline loops: CDR1 SGHRS, CDR2 YFSETQ. The CDR3 loop reads CASAGGASLPGTEAFF. CDR3 bases: TGCGCCAGCGCGGGGGGCGCGTCTCTCCCGGGTACTGAAGCTTTCTTT.

V and J are TRBV3-1 and TRBJ2-5; 10 bases map to TRBD1. J gave up 5 bases and V 2 bases, and 5 bases lay outside the gene matches. CDR3 length: 15 amino acids. From germline, CDR1 is LGHDT and CDR2 YNNKEL (reference sequence). Here the CDR3 DNA reads TGTGCCAGCAGCCAACCCGGGACAGGGGAGGAGACCCAGTACTTC. It translates to CASSQPGTGEETQYF.

This clonotype was recorded a few times. This chain uses TRBV7-8 with TRBJ2-1, with D possibly being TRBD1 (5 bases). Germline V gives CDR1 SGHVS, CDR2 FQNEAQ. Deletions cut 6 bases from V and 6 bases from J, with 12 bases between. CDR3 length equals 13 residues. DNA for the CDR3: TGTGCCAGCAGGGTGTGGGGCGGCAATGAGCAGTTCTTC. This codes for CASRVWGGNEQFF.

This clonotype occurred a few times. This sequence joins TRBV18 and TRBJ2-1; weak D call: TRBD2 (5 bases). Trimming removed 2 bases from V and 0 bases from J, with 8 bases in between. The CDR3 sequence is 15 residues long. Germline V CDR1 and CDR2: KGHSH, LQKENI. This CDR3 reads CASSPTGSSYNEQFF. CDR3 DNA: TGTGCCAGCTCACCAACGGGGAGCTCCTACAATGAGCAGTTCTTC. Using reference TRBV18 and TRBJ2-1 for the parts outside the CDR3, the full variable domain is NAGVMQNPRHLVRRRGQEARLRCSPMKGHSHVYWYRQLPEEGLKFMVYLQKENIIDESGMPKERFSAEFPKEGPSILRIQQVVRGDSAAYFCASSPTGSSYNEQFFGPGTRLTVL.

The table lists this clonotype with a few counts. The chain has TRBV7-6 and TRBJ2-7, with D perhaps matching TRBD2 (6 bases). This CDR3 spans 17 amino acids. The germline V gene encodes CDR1 SGHVS and CDR2 FNYEAQ. The V gene lost 3 bases and the J gene lost 3 bases, with 21 bases spanning the gap. CDR3 in amino acids: CASSLEGRASASYEQYF. The DNA for the CDR3 is TGTGCCAGCAGCTTGGAGGGAAGGGCTAGCGCAAGCTACGAGCAGTACTTC.

This clonotype has more than one count but fewer than ten. V gene TRBV12-3 or TRBV12-4 combines with J gene TRBJ1-3; D gene ambiguous. The V gene lost 5 bases and the J gene lost 4 bases, with 6 bases spanning the gap. The CDR3 consists of 12 residues. Written as DNA, the CDR3 is TGTGCCAGCAGTCTACAGGGAAACACCATATATTTT. Its translation is CASSLQGNTIYF.

This clonotype was recorded a few times. The V call is TRBV30, the J call TRBJ2-7; TRBD2 matches at 11 bases. V dropped 3 bases and J dropped 10; count of bases not matched to a gene: 5. The germline CDR1 and CDR2 sequences are GTSNPN and SVGIG (reference sequence). The length of the CDR3 is 12 residues. CDR3 bases: TGTGCCTGGAGCACTAGCGGGAGAGGTCAGTACTTC. Its translation is CAWSTSGRGQYF.

This clonotype occurred once. The J gene is TRBJ1-2, the V gene TRBV10-3; 7 nucleotides align to TRBD1. The V gene end was trimmed by 8 bases and the J gene end by 5 bases; junction bases not matched to a gene: 2. This CDR3 contains 11 residues. Germline assignment: CDR1 ENHRY and CDR2 SYGVKD. The CDR3 loop is CAIGRGYGYTF. Here the CDR3 DNA reads TGTGCCATCGGCAGGGGGTATGGCTACACCTTC.

This clonotype was found many times. The chain links TRBV7-9 to TRBJ2-1; D call uncertain. Germline V gives CDR1 SEHNR, CDR2 FQNEAQ (reference sequence). CDR3 length equals 15 residues. Trimming stripped 0 bases from V and 5 bases from J, with 11 bases between. For the CDR3, the DNA is TGTGCCAGCAGCTTAGCGCTACCCGGACACAATGAGCAGTTCTTC. Protein product: CASSLALPGHNEQFF.

This clonotype was recorded at least ten times. The chain links TRBV5-1 to TRBJ2-4, with a weak D call TRBD2 (6 bases). The CDR3 is 15 amino acids. V was trimmed by 4 bases and J by 8 bases, leaving 19 bases between them. Germline V CDR1 and CDR2: SGHRS, YFSETQ. The CDR3 protein is CASSLGTPRSDIQYF. The CDR3 DNA reads as TGCGCCAGCAGCCTTGGGACTCCTAGGTCGGACATTCAGTACTTC.

The genes are TRBV2 and TRBJ2-3, with TRBD1 identical over 10 bases. Germline-derived CDR1 and CDR2 are SNHLY and FYNNEI. Unmatched junction bases numbered 7, after V lost 7 bases and J lost 0 bases. The CDR3 totals 16 residues. The CDR3 spells CASTSGTGVSTDTQYF. The DNA of the CDR3 is TGTGCCAGCACCAGCGGGACAGGGGTCAGCACAGATACGCAGTATTTT.

Only a few counts were recorded for this clonotype. The rearrangement joins TRBV4-1 to TRBJ1-5, with D possibly being TRBD1 (5 bases). V lost 4 bases to trimming and J lost 2 bases, with 18 bases between them. The germline V gene encodes CDR1 MGHRA and CDR2 YSYEKL. The CDR3 length is 17 residues. The CDR3 DNA reads as TGCGCCAGCAGCCCAACACTGCAGGGTTTCGGCAATCAGCCCCAGCATTTT. Its translation is CASSPTLQGFGNQPQHF.

The table lists this clonotype with a few counts. The chain uses TRBV5-1 and TRBJ2-1, with D tentatively TRBD2 (6 bases). With 0 bases removed from V and 8 bases from J, the gap between germline ends came to 12 bases. Germline V gene lookup returns CDR1 SGHRS and CDR2 YFSETQ. The CDR3 consists of 14 residues. The chain's CDR3 is CASSLVAGKDEQFF. CDR3 in DNA: TGCGCCAGCAGCTTGGTCGCGGGAAAGGATGAGCAGTTCTTC. Full variable domain (remainder filled in from reference TRBV5-1 and TRBJ2-1): KAGVTQTPRYLIKTRGQQVTLSCSPISGHRSVSWYQQTPGQGLQFLFEYFSETQRNKGNFPGRFSGRQFSNSRSEMNVSTLELGDSALYLCASSLVAGKDEQFFGPGTRLTVL.

This chain uses TRBV7-8 with TRBJ1-2; D is uncertain. V lost 5 bases and J lost 4, with 14 bases in between. Germline CDR1 reads SGHVS; CDR2 reads FQNEAQ. The CDR3 contains 14 residues. CDR3: CASSLASRSYGYTF. CDR3 sequence (DNA): TGTGCCAGCAGCCTTGCCTCCCGGAGCTATGGCTACACCTTC.

The chain is built from TRBV5-6 and TRBJ2-3; 11 nucleotides align to TRBD2. This CDR3 is 18 amino acids long. V trimming: 5 bases; J trimming: 0 bases; junction bases outside the gene matches: 11. Germline values: CDR1 SGHDT, CDR2 YYEEEE. In DNA, the CDR3 is TGTGCCAGCAGTTACACCCCACTAGCGGGGGTGAGCACAGATACGCAGTATTTT. Translating it yields CASSYTPLAGVSTDTQYF. Looking up the rest from reference TRBV5-6 and TRBJ2-3 gives the full variable domain: DAGVTQSPTHLIKTRGQQVTLRCSPKSGHDTVSWYQQALGQGPQFIFQYYEEEERQRGNFPDRFSGHQFPNYSSELNVNALLLGDSALYLCASSYTPLAGVSTDTQYFGPGTRLTVL.

The chain links TRBV7-9 to TRBJ2-3; maybe TRBD1 (6 bases). Per the germline V gene, CDR1 is SEHNR and CDR2 is FQNEAQ (reference sequence). V lost 1 base, J lost 0 bases, and 17 bases lay in between. This CDR3 spans 18 amino acids. The CDR3 sequence is CASSLGLVRGSSTDTQYF. For the CDR3, the DNA is TGTGCCAGCAGCTTAGGCCTAGTAAGGGGGAGTAGCACAGATACGCAGTATTTT.

The chain uses TRBV10-3 and TRBJ2-7, with 7 positions matching TRBD2. This CDR3 contains 13 residues. V gave up 0 bases and J gave up 4 bases; unmatched junction bases: 0. CDR1 is ENHRY and CDR2 is SYGVKD in the germline V gene. DNA for the CDR3: TGTGCCATCAGTGAGTCAGCGGGATACGAGCAGTACTTC. Amino acids: CAISESAGYEQYF.

This sequence joins TRBV14 and TRBJ2-2; D uncertain. CDR3 length: 13 residues. Trimming shortened V by 6 bases and J by 4 bases, and 9 bases separated the two germline ends. Germline V CDR1 and CDR2: SGHDN, FVKESK. This CDR3 is CASRTDPTGELFF. The CDR3 bases are TGTGCCAGCAGAACCGACCCCACCGGGGAGCTGTTTTTT. The full variable domain, completed using reference TRBV14 and TRBJ2-2, is EAGVTQFPSHSVIEKGQTVTLRCDPISGHDNLYWYRRVMGKEIKFLLHFVKESKQDESGMPNNRFLAERTGGTYSTLKVQPAELEDSGVYFCASRTDPTGELFFGEGSRLTVL.

This clonotype was counted a few times. The rearrangement joins TRBV5-1 to TRBJ1-1; weak D call: TRBD1 (5 bases). The length of the CDR3 is 15 residues. Looked up from germline, CDR1 is SGHRS and CDR2 is YFSETQ. V was clipped by 8 bases and J by 4 bases, with 21 bases between them. CDR3 residues: CASWGTLGDATEAFF. The DNA of the CDR3 is TGCGCCAGTTGGGGGACCCTAGGGGATGCCACTGAAGCTTTCTTT. Supplemented by reference TRBV5-1 and TRBJ1-1, the full variable domain reads KAGVTQTPRYLIKTRGQQVTLSCSPISGHRSVSWYQQTPGQGLQFLFEYFSETQRNKGNFPGRFSGRQFSNSRSEMNVSTLELGDSALYLCASWGTLGDATEAFFGQGTRLTVV.

The rearrangement joins TRBV5-1 to TRBJ2-7; 8 bases are shared with TRBD1. The ends lost 0 bases at V and 2 bases at J; junction bases unmatched: 7. The length of the CDR3 is 16 residues. Germline lookup yields CDR1 SGHRS and CDR2 YFSETQ. The CDR3 DNA follows: TGCGCCAGCAGCTTGGCGACAGGGGCCTTAGCCTACGAGCAGTACTTC. Protein sequence: CASSLATGALAYEQYF.

This rearrangement joins TRBV9 to TRBJ2-2; TRBD1 agrees at 7 bases. Germline CDR1 reads SGDLS; CDR2 reads YYNGEE. V shed 3 bases, J shed 1 base, and the junction held 9 bases outside the gene matches. This CDR3 spans 17 amino acids. CDR3 sequence: CASSANFGTVNTGELFF. Written as DNA, the CDR3 is TGTGCCAGCAGCGCAAACTTCGGGACAGTGAACACCGGGGAGCTGTTTTTT.

This clonotype was seen a few times. The rearrangement links TRBV5-1 to TRBJ2-7; TRBD2 is a possible D gene (5 bases). The CDR3 covers 14 residues. Trimming left V 3 bases short and J 0 bases short, with 10 bases between. Per germline, CDR1 SGHRS and CDR2 YFSETQ. CDR3 nucleotide sequence: TGCGCCAGCAGCTACCGGGATATCTCCTACGAGCAGTACTTC. It encodes CASSYRDISYEQYF.

V usage is TRBV6-2 or TRBV6-3 and J usage is TRBJ2-1; 7 bases align to TRBD2. Germline loops: CDR1 MNHEY, CDR2 SVGEGT. CDR3 length: 15 residues. After removal of 7 bases from V and 2 bases from J, the junction contained 8 bases not matched to a gene. The CDR3 bases are TGTGCCAGCAACAACCTAGCGGATGCCTACAATGAGCAGTTCTTC. Protein sequence: CASNNLADAYNEQFF.

This chain uses TRBV11-3 with TRBJ2-2; D is undetermined. Germline V gives CDR1 SGHNT, CDR2 YENEEA. There are 15 residues in the CDR3. V was shortened by 5 bases and J by 4 bases, with 14 bases between the two germline ends. The CDR3 region is CASSPSGSPTGELFF. Here the CDR3 DNA reads TGTGCCAGCAGCCCTTCGGGTTCACCCACCGGGGAGCTGTTTTTT.